What follows are 5 T cell receptor beta chains derived from one specimen sequenced in a study of blood T cell repertoires in COVID-19. Produced via immunoSEQ multiplex PCR; TCRdb's table is partial and in-frame only. The sample includes fewer than 600,000 clones, 88% of them seen just once. Sample: PBMCs or T cells enriched from blood (not recorded which). All receptors derive from a woman in her thirties or forties who had recovered from COVID-19.

This chain connects TRBV29-1 to TRBJ1-6; 11 nucleotides align to TRBD1. The CDR3 totals 14 residues. The trim removed 6 bases at V and 5 bases at J, leaving 3 bases unmatched. Germline V gene data show CDR1 as SQVTM and CDR2 as ANQGSEA. The CDR3 DNA is TGCAGCGTGGGACAGGGGGGAAATAATTCACCCCTCCACTTT. Its translation: CSVGQGGNNSPLHF.

J is TRBJ1-1 and V is TRBV21-1; the listed D gene, TRBD1, was not tested against the DNA. TRBV21-1 represents a pseudogene. This CDR3 region has 15 residues. The CDR3 DNA reads TGTGCCAGCGGCAACAGGGGGGATCGCGACACTGAAGCTTTCTTT. Translating it yields CASGNRGDRDTEAFF.

The chain couples TRBV6-5 to TRBJ1-1; D perhaps matches TRBD1 (5 bases). CDR3 size: 13 residues. Germline V CDR1 and CDR2: MNHEY, SVGAGI. V shed 5 bases and J shed 2 bases, with 9 bases lying between them. The CDR3 sequence is CASSQTGNTEAFF. The CDR3 region has the DNA TGTGCCAGCAGTCAAACAGGAAACACTGAAGCTTTCTTT.

The chain carries TRBV18 and TRBJ1-6, with a possible D match to TRBD1 (6 bases). Between the trimmed V and J ends, which lost 2 bases and 8 bases, there was a span of 10 bases. The CDR3 has 14 residues. Germline V gene sequence: CDR1 KGHSH, CDR2 LQKENI. This chain's CDR3 is CASSPGGADSPLHF. CDR3 in DNA: TGTGCCAGCTCACCAGGGGGGGCGGATTCACCCCTCCACTTT.

The rearrangement joins TRBV2 to TRBJ1-2; D is ambiguous. CDR3 size: 12 residues. The germline V and J ends were trimmed by 7 bases and 2 bases, with 8 bases remaining between them. Germline V gene sequence: CDR1 SNHLY, CDR2 FYNNEI. CDR3 sequence reads: CASTGENYGYTF. The CDR3 DNA reads TGTGCCAGCACCGGGGAAAACTATGGCTACACCTTC.